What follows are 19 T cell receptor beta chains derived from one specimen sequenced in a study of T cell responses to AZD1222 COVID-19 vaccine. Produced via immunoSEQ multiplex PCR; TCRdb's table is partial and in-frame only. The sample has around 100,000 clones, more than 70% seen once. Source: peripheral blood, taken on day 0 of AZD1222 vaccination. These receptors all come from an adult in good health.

The CDR3 loop reads CASSLPSTNEKLFF. The CDR3 DNA follows: TGTGCCAGCAGCTTGCCGTCAACTAATGAAAAACTGTTTTTT. The rearrangement links TRBV7-9 to TRBJ1-4, with D unresolved. Germline V lookup: CDR1 SEHNR, CDR2 FQNEAQ (reference sequence). V was trimmed by 3 bases and J by 0 bases, leaving 5 bases between them. The CDR3 contains 14 residues.

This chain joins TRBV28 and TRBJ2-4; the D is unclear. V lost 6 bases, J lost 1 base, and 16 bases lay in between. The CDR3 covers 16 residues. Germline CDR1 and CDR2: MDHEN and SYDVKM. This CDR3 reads CASSSLLGKAKNIQYF. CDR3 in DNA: TGTGCCAGCAGCTCCCTTTTGGGCAAGGCCAAAAACATTCAGTACTTC.

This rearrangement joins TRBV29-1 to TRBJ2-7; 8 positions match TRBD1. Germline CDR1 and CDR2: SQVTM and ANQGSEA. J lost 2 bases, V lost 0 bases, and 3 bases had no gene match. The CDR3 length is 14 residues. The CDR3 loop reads CSVEDQDRAYEQYF. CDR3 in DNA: TGCAGCGTTGAAGATCAGGACAGGGCCTACGAGCAGTACTTC.

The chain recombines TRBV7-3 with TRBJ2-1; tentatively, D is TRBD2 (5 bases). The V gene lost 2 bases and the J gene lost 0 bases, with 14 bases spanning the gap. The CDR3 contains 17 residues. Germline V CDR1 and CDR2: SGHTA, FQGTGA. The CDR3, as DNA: TGTGCCAGCAGCTTAGGGCCGGTAGCGTACTCCTACAATGAGCAGTTCTTC. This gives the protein CASSLGPVAYSYNEQFF.

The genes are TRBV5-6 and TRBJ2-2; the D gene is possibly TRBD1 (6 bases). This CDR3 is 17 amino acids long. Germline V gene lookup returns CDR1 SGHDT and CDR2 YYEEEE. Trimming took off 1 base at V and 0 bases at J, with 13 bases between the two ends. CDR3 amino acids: CASSLLQGNPNTGELFF. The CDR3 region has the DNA TGTGCCAGCAGCTTGTTACAGGGTAATCCGAACACCGGGGAGCTGTTTTTT.

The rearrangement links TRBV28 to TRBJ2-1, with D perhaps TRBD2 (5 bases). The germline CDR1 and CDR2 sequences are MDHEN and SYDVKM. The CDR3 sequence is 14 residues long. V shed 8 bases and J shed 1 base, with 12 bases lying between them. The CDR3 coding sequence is TGTGCCAGCCTCCAGAGGAGGTCCTACAATGAGCAGTTCTTC. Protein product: CASLQRRSYNEQFF.

Here the CDR3 reads CASSPIMTGRQPQHF. CDR3 DNA: TGTGCCAGCAGCCCCATTATGACAGGGAGACAGCCCCAGCATTTT. The chain is built from TRBV6-5 and TRBJ1-5; TRBD1 agrees at 7 bases. The CDR3 has 15 residues. The V and J ends lost 6 bases and 7 bases, in that order; junction bases with no gene match: 12. Germline-derived CDR1 and CDR2 are MNHEY and SVGAGI.

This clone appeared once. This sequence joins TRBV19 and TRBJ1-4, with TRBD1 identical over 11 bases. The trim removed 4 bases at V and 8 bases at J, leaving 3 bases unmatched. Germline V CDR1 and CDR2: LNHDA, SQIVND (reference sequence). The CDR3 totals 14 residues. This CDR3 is CASSTGQGAEKLFF. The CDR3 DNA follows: TGTGCCAGTAGTACCGGACAGGGGGCGGAAAAACTGTTTTTT.

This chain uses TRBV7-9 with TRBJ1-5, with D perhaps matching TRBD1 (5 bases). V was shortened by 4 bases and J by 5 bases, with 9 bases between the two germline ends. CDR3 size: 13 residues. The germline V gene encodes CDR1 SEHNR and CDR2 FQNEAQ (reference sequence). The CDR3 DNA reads TGTGCCAGCAGCTACTGGGGCGATCAGCCCCAGCATTTT. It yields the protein CASSYWGDQPQHF. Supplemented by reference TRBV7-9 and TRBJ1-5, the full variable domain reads DTGVSQNPRHKITKRGQNVTFRCDPISEHNRLYWYRQTLGQGPEFLTYFQNEAQLEKSRLLSDRFSAERPKGSFSTLEIQRTEQGDSAMYLCASSYWGDQPQHFGDGTRLSIL.

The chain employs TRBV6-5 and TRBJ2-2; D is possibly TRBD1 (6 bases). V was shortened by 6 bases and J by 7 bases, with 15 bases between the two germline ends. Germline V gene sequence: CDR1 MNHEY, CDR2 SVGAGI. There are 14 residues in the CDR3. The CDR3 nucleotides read TGTGCCAGCAGCCACAGGGACCGTAACGGGGAGCTGTTTTTT. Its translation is CASSHRDRNGELFF.

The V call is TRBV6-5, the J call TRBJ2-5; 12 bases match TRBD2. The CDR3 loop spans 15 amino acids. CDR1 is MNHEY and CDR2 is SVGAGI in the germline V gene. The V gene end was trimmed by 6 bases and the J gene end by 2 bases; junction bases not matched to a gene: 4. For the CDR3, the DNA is TGTGCCAGCAGGACGACTAGCGGGAGACAAGAGACCCAGTACTTC. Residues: CASRTTSGRQETQYF.

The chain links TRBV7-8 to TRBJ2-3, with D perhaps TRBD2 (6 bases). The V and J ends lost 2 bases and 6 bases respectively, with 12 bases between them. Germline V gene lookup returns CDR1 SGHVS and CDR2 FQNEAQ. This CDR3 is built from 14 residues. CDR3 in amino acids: CASSLMAGRDTQYF. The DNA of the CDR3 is TGTGCCAGCAGCTTAATGGCGGGACGGGATACGCAGTATTTT.

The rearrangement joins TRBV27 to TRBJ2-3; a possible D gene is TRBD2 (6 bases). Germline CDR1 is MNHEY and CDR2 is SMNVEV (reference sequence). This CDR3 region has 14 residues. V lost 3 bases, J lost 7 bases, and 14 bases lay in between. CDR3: CASSFGLASNTQYF. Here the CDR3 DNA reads TGTGCCAGCAGTTTTGGTCTAGCGTCGAATACGCAGTATTTT.

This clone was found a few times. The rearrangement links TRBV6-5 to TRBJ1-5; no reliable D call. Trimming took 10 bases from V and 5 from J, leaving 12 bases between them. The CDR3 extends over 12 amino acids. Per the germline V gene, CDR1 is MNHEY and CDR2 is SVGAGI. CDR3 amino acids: CATQEGYQPQHF. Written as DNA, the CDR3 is TGTGCCACCCAAGAGGGATATCAGCCCCAGCATTTT.

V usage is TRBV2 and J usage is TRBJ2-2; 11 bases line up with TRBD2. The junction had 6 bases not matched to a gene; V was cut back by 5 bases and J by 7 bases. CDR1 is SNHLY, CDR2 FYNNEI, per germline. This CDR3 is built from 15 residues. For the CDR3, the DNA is TGTGCCAGCAGTTTCACTAGCGGGAGTGACGGGGAGCTGTTTTTT. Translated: CASSFTSGSDGELFF.

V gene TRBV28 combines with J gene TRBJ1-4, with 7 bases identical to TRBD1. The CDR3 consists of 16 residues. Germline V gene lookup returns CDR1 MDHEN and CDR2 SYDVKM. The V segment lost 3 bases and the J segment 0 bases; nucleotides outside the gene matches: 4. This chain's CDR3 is CASSLYRGSTNEKLFF. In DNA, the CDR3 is TGTGCCAGCAGTTTGTACAGGGGATCAACTAATGAAAAACTGTTTTTT.

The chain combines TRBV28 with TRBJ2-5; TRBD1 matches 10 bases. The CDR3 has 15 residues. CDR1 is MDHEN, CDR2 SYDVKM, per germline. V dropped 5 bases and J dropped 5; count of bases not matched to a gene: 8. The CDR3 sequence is CASSPGQGTGETQYF. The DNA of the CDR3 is TGTGCCAGCAGTCCGGGACAGGGGACGGGGGAGACCCAGTACTTC.

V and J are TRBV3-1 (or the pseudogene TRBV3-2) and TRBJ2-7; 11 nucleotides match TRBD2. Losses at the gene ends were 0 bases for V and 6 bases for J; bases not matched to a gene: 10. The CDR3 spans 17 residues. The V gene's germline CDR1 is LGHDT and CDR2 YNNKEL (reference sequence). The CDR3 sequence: CASSQDLIAGGQSEQYF. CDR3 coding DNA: TGTGCCAGCAGCCAAGATCTAATAGCGGGAGGGCAGTCCGAGCAGTACTTC.

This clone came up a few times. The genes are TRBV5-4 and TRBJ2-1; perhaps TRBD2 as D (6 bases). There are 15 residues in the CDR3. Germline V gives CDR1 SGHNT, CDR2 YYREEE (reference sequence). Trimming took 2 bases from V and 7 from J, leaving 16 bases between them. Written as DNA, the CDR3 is TGTGCCAGCAGCTTCTTGCAGGGAAGCGGGAATGAGCAGTTCTTC. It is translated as CASSFLQGSGNEQFF.